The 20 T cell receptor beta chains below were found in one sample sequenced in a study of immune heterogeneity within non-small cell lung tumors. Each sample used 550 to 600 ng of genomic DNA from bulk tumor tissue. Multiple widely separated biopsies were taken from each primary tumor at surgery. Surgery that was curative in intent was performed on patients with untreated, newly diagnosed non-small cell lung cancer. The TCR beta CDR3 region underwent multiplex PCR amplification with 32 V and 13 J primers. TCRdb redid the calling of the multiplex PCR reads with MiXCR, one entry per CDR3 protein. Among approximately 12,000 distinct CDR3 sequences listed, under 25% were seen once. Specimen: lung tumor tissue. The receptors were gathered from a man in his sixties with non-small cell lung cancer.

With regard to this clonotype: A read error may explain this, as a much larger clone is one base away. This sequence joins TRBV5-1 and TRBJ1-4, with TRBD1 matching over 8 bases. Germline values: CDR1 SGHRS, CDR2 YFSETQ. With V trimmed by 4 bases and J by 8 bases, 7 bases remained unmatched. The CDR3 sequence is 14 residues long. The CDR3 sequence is CASSKQGGGEKLFF. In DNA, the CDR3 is TGCGCCAGCAGCAAACAGGGGGGGGGAGAAAAACTGTTTTTT.

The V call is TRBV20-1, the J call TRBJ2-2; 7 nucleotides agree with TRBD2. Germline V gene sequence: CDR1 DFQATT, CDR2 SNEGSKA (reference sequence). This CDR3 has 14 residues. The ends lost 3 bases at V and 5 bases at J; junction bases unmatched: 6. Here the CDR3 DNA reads TGCAGTGCTAGTGCGGGAGATGAAACCGGGGAGCTGTTTTTT. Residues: CSASAGDETGELFF.

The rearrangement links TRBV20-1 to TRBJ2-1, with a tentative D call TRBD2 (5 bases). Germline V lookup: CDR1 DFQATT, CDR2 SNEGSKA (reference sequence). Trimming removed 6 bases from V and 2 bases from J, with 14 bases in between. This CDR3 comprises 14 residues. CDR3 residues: CSAILVRPYNEQFF. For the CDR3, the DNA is TGCAGTGCGATACTAGTTCGACCCTACAATGAGCAGTTCTTC.

Written as DNA, the CDR3 is TGTGCCAGCAAGGCCGGAGAGTATGGCTACACCTTC. Protein: CASKAGEYGYTF. The V and J genes are TRBV12-3 or TRBV12-4 and TRBJ1-2; the D is unclear. This CDR3 has 12 residues. V dropped 7 bases and J dropped 5 bases, with 11 bases sitting between them.

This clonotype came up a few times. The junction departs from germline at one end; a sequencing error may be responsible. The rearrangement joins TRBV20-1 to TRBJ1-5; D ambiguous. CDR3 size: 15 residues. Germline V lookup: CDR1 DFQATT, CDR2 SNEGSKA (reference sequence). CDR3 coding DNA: TGCAGTGCTAGGGAAGGCGGAATTAGCGATCAGCCCCAGCATTTT. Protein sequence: CSAREGGISDQPQHF.

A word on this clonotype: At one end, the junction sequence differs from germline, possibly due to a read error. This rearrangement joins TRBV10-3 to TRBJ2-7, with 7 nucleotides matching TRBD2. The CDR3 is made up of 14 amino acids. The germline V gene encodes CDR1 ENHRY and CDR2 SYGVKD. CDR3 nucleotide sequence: TGTGCCATCAGGGCACTAGCGACCTCCTACGATCAGTACTTC. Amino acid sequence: CAIRALATSYDQYF.

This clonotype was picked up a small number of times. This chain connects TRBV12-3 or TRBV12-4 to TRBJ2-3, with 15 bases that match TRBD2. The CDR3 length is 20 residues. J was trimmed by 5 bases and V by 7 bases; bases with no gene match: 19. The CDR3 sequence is CASTKPRTSGRALERDTQYF. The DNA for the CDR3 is TGTGCCAGCACCAAACCACGGACTAGCGGGAGGGCCCTTGAAAGAGATACGCAGTATTTT.

Written as DNA, the CDR3 is TGCAGCGTGGACAACACTGAAGCTTTCTTT. It is translated as CSVDNTEAFF. The chain links TRBV29-1 to TRBJ1-1, with D uncertain. CDR1 is SQVTM, CDR2 ANQGSEA, per germline. Trimming left V 6 bases short and J 2 bases short, with 4 bases between. This CDR3 spans 10 amino acids.

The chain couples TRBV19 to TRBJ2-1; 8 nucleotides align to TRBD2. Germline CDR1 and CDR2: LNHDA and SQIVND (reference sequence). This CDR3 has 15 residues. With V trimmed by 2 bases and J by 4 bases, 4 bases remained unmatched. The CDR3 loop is CASSIKAGAYNEQFF. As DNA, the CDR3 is TGTGCCAGTAGTATAAAAGCGGGGGCATACAATGAGCAGTTCTTC.

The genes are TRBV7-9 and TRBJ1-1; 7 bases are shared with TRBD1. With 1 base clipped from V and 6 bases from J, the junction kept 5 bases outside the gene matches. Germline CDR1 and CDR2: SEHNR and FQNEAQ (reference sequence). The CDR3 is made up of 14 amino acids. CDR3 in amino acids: CASSLVTGDPEAFF. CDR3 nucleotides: TGTGCCAGCAGCTTAGTAACAGGGGACCCTGAAGCTTTCTTT. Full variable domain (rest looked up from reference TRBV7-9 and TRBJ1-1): DTGVSQNPRHKITKRGQNVTFRCDPISEHNRLYWYRQTLGQGPEFLTYFQNEAQLEKSRLLSDRFSAERPKGSFSTLEIQRTEQGDSAMYLCASSLVTGDPEAFFGQGTRLTVV.

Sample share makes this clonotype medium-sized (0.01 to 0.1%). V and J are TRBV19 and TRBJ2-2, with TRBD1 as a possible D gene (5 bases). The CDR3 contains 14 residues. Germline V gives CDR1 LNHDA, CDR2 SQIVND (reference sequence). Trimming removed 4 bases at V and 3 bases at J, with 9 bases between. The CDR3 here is CASSKGLDTGELFF. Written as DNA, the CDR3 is TGTGCCAGTAGTAAGGGGCTGGACACCGGGGAGCTGTTTTTT.

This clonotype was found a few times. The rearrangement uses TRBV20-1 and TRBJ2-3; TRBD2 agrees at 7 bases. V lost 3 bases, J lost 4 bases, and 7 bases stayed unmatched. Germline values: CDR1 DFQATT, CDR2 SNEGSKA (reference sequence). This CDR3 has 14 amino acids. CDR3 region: CSASDGRGADTQYF. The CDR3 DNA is TGCAGTGCTAGTGACGGTCGGGGGGCAGATACGCAGTATTTT.

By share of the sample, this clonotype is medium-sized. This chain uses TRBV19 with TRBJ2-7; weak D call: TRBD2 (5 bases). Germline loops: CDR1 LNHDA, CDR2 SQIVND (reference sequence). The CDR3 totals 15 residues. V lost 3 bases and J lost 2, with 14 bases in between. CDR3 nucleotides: TGTGCCAGTAGTATTTCGTCGGGGAGCGCCTACGAGCAGTACTTC. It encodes CASSISSGSAYEQYF.

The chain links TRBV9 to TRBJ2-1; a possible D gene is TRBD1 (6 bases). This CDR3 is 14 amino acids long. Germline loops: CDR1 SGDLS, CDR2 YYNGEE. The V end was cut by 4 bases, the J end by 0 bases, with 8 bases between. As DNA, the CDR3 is TGTGCCAGCAGCAAGGGGGTCTCCTACAATGAGCAGTTCTTC. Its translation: CASSKGVSYNEQFF. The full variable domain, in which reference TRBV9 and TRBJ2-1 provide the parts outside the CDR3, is DSGVTQTPKHLITATGQRVTLRCSPRSGDLSVYWYQQSLDQGLQFLIQYYNGEERAKGNILERFSAQQFPDLHSELNLSSLELGDSALYFCASSKGVSYNEQFFGPGTRLTVL.

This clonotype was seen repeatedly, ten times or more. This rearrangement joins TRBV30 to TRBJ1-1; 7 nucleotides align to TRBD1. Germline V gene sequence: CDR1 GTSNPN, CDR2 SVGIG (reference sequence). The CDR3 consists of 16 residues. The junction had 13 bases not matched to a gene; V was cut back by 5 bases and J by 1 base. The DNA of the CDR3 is TGTGCCTGGGCCCCGACAGGGATTGGTTCGAACACTGAAGCTTTCTTT. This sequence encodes CAWAPTGIGSNTEAFF.

CDR3 loop: CASTPGLATDTQYF. The DNA for the CDR3 is TGTGCCAGCACACCGGGACTAGCCACAGATACGCAGTATTTT. This chain joins TRBV7-3 and TRBJ2-3; 9 bases fit TRBD2. Unmatched junction bases numbered 4, after V lost 7 bases and J lost 2 bases. The CDR3 is 14 residues long. The V gene's germline CDR1 is SGHTA and CDR2 FQGTGA.

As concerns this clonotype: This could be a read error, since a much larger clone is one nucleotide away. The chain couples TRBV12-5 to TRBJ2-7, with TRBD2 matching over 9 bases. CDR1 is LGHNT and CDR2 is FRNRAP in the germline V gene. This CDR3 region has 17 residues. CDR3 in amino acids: CAIGLPSRIAGVYEQYF. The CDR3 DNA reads TGTGCTATTGGTTTGCCCTCCCGAATAGCGGGAGTATACGAGCAGTACTTC.

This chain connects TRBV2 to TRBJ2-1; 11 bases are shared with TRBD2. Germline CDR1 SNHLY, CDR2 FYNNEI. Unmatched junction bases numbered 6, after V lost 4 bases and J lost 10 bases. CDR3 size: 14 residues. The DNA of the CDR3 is TGTGCCAGCAGTGTGACTAGCGGGACGCAGGAGCAGTTCTTC. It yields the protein CASSVTSGTQEQFF.

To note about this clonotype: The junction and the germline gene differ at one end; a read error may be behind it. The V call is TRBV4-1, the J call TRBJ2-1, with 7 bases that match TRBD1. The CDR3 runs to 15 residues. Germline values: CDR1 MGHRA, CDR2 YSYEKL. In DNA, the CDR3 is TGCGCCAGCAGCAAAGACAGGGAGTCCTACAATGAGCAGTTCTTC. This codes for CASSKDRESYNEQFF.

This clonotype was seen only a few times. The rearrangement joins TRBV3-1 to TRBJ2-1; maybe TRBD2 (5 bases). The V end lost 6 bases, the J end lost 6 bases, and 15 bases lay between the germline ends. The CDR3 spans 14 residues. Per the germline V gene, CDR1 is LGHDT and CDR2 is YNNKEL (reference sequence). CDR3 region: CASRSGSRGNEQFF. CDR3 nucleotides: TGTGCCAGCAGATCGGGCTCACGGGGCAATGAGCAGTTCTTC.